The source of this T cell receptor (beta chain) is a study of blood T cell repertoires in COVID-19 (dated by TCRdb to 2018 to 2020). The study in broad terms: Collaborator samples came from the United States, Italy and Spain and covered acute and convalescent phases of COVID-19. The dataset comprised deeply sampled blood TCRbeta repertoires from subjects exposed to, actively infected with, or recovered from COVID-19. The material from the prospective study consisted of cDNA or gDNA derived from T cells, B-cell-depleted T cells, or PBMCs. The sample metadata nearly always contained a de-identified subject ID, COVID-19 status, age in years and sex. Where available, HLA class I and class II types were taken from metadata supplied by the sample provider and were not determined by assay-based typing. The repertoires were released in a freely available public database meant as a resource for research on the immune response to SARS-CoV-2. The samples were drawn from the first 160 participants of the ongoing ImmuneRACE study and from 950 to 1,500 subjects provided by 6 global collaborators. What the work shows at the level of the full study, not this receptor alone: Clinical and demographic metadata were provided uncurated, with the amount varying by source and participant.

Of note for this clone: Its recognized antigen is unknown. Qualities for individual bases were not recorded, and no much larger clone is one base off.

In the prospective study, participants were about 18 to 95 years old, resided in about two dozen geographic areas of the United States, and were enrolled through a virtual design. Cohort assignment in the prospective study relied on participant-reported clinical history from a screening survey and a study questionnaire. Recovered participants in ImmuneRACE Cohort 3 were defined as having two consecutive negative NP/OP PCR tests, clearance from a healthcare professional, or resolution of symptoms. Each participant in the prospective study had whole blood, serum and a nasopharyngeal or oropharyngeal swab collected by mobile phlebotomists. Over an approximately 2-month period, participants in the prospective study had the option of providing additional blood draws and questionnaires. Before DNA extraction, blood samples from the prospective study were shipped at room temperature or frozen. TCRbeta CDR3 regions were amplified from genomic DNA by means of the immunoSEQ Assay, a bias-controlled multiplex PCR. The original pipeline was this. The number of nucleated cells in each sample was estimated from the amplification of reference gene primers within the assay. Sequence reads were collapsed and filtered to measure the absolute abundance of every unique TCRbeta CDR3 rearrangement. Productive Simpson clonality was computed per sample as the square root of Simpson's diversity index over productive rearrangements. As stored in TCRdb, this immuneACCESS dataset retains in-frame rearrangements with V and J assigned. A fraction of the clones does not appear; measured against another copy, unresolved V genes explain less than half of the discrepancy, and the remainder lacks a known reason. V, J and clone size are taken as reported in that table, and D and trimming were inferred from the DNA itself. Recorded for this sample are some 130,000 clones; roughly 90% of them occurred a single time. Of the sample, about 2.5% falls within the top ten clones.

The receptor was derived from a woman aged 45-60 years who had recovered from COVID-19. The sample was PBMCs or T cells enriched from blood (not recorded which).

The CDR3 amino acid sequence is: CASRPDSPNYGYTF. Here is the DNA: TGTGCCAGCAGACCGGACAGCCCTAACTATGGCTACACCTTC. The chain links TRBV6-5 with TRBJ1-2, with a weak D call of TRBD1 (6 bases match). Trimming at the junction amounts to 6 bases on V and 0 bases on J, and the germline ends lie 11 bases apart. The cysteine opens and the phenylalanine closes a CDR3 of 14 amino acids. Only CDR3 DNA remains: 42 bases, in frame from the first base. The germline V gene provides CDR1 MNHEY and CDR2 SVGAGI.